The clone carrying this T cell receptor (beta chain) was detected only a few times. The antigen is undetermined. The sample is drawn from a study of beta chain features in type 1 diabetes. CDR1 and CDR2 (germline): MNHEY, SMNVEV (reference sequence). J gave up 5 bases and V 8 bases, and 8 bases lay outside the gene matches. CDR3 length: 14 residues. Every bit of the isolated RNA underwent reverse transcription, so sequencing read expressed TCRB transcripts. Clones were read by immunoSEQ multiplex PCR, and TCRdb kept only the in-frame ones, dropping some. This sample has some 150,000 clones; about an eighth occur once, and the top ten carry roughly 1.3%. Overall study findings and caveats: Among patients with Type 1 diabetes, TCRB CDR3s were moderately but significantly shorter in every one of the four CD4+ subsets.

The clonotype was recovered from a man aged 18 to 30 with type 1 diabetes. The material sequenced was central memory CD4+ T cells from blood. The rearrangement joins TRBV27 to TRBJ2-2; 7 positions agree with TRBD1. The CDR3 DNA follows: TGTGCCAGCGGACGACAGGGAGTAACCGGGGAGCTGTTTTTT. Its protein product is CASGRQGVTGELFF.